This note documents a single T cell receptor beta chain sequence. Its antigen is unknown. These data are taken from a study of beta chain features in type 1 diabetes. For the study at large: Over all samples combined, about 100,000,000 sorted cells were examined. Whole-study results and caveats: Possible PCR preference for shorter templates applied equally to patients and controls. Among patients with Type 1 diabetes, TCRB CDR3s were moderately but significantly shorter in every one of the four CD4+ subsets.

All of the isolated RNA was reverse transcribed, so expressed TCRB transcripts were sequenced. TCRdb's copy holds only in-frame clones and misses some; the assay was immunoSEQ multiplex PCR. In the table there are approximately 250,000 clones, around 24% of which are singletons. Germline V gene lookup returns CDR1 MNHEY and CDR2 SVGAGI. Trimming pared 5 bases from V and 7 bases from J, leaving 15 bases between. This CDR3 has 14 amino acids. A sort by CD45RO/CCR7/CD25/CD127/CD95/CD27 yielded CD4+ naive, central memory, regulatory and stem cell-like memory cells. Purity above 98% was achieved in all sorted populations.

The gene calls are TRBV6-5 and TRBJ1-5; weak D call: TRBD1 (6 bases). Sequencing was performed on naive CD4+ T cells from blood. This clonotype originated in a woman in her thirties with type 1 diabetes. Here the CDR3 DNA reads TGTGCCAGCAGTAACGGACAGAGTTCACAGCCCCAGCATTTT. Its protein product is CASSNGQSSQPQHF.